The TCR beta chain under discussion was sequenced for a study of cytomegalovirus exposure and HLA in healthy donors. Study information: Some 180 million T cells yielded more than 90 million unique TCR beta sequences in earlier analysis. Regarding the study as a whole: One cluster of highly shared sequence variants probably arose as a sequencing artifact. Association of a missense DCLRE1C variant with TCR beta V- and J-gene trimming was reported in a later analysis. The productive fraction for most TCR beta V segments was about 90% or about 30% in an earlier analysis.

PCR primers comprised 60 Vbeta and 13 Jbeta primers. Libraries were prepared by immunoSEQ multiplex PCR; TCRdb keeps only in-frame clonotypes and omits some of them. The table lists roughly 140,000 clones, about 82% of them singletons. This clone was detected only a few times. Its antigen is unidentified. Germline V lookup: CDR1 SGDLS, CDR2 YYNGEE. This CDR3 comprises 14 residues. Losses at the gene ends were 3 bases for V and 4 bases for J; bases not matched to a gene: 4. The chain couples TRBV9 to TRBJ2-7; 10 bases are a match to TRBD1. The specimen sequenced was PBMCs. This clonotype originated in a man under 40 in good health and CMV-seronegative. This chain's CDR3 is CASSAPGQGYEQYF. In nucleotides, the CDR3 is TGTGCCAGCAGCGCGCCGGGACAGGGGTACGAGCAGTACTTC.